Listed here is a single T cell receptor beta chain. The germline gives CDR1 MNHEY, CDR2 SMNVEV (reference sequence). CDR3 length equals 17 residues. With V trimmed by 0 bases and J by 1 base, 2 bases remained unmatched. This entry is derived from a study of blood T cell repertoires in COVID-19. Only in-frame clones appear in the TCRdb table, and some are missing; sequencing was by immunoSEQ multiplex PCR. The top ten hold 10% to 15% of the sample, which has 91,000 or so clones, around 83% seen once. The sequencing sample was made of peripheral blood. The chain employs TRBV27 and TRBJ2-3; 12 bases match TRBD2. The TCR originated in a woman between 55 and 75 years old in a cohort sampled during active or convalescent COVID-19. The CDR3 loop is CASSLSRTSGGTDTQYF. The CDR3 DNA follows: TGTGCCAGCAGTTTATCCCGGACTAGCGGGGGCACAGATACGCAGTATTTT.